This T cell receptor (beta chain) was sequenced during a study of blood T cell repertoires in COVID-19. This CDR3 has 14 residues. Trimming left V 5 bases short and J 6 bases short, with 16 bases between. Germline CDR1 reads SEHNR; CDR2 reads FQNEAQ (reference sequence). Sequenced by immunoSEQ multiplex PCR; TCRdb stores in-frame clones only, minus some. The data contain approximately 18,000 clones, 81% of them singletons. V and J are TRBV7-9 and TRBJ1-1, with D hard to call. The TCR comes from a man in his 60s with acute or convalescent COVID-19. Sequenced: peripheral blood. As DNA, the CDR3 is TGTGCCAGCAGCCCGATGTTATACGGGGCTGAAGCTTTCTTT. It encodes CASSPMLYGAEAFF.